The T cell receptor beta chain described here comes from a study of T-cell memory formation after mild COVID-19. Overall study findings and caveats: There were some responding clones in pre-infection memory, which suggested that cross-reactive memory had joined. Largely, contracting CD4+ clones fell within CM and EM, and contracting CD8+ clones within EMRA. Contracting clones from day 15 to 85 had balanced CD4/CD8; later expanders favoured CD4+.

TCRdb called the 5' RACE reads again in MiXCR, with one record for every CDR3 protein. This repertoire shows roughly 180,000 distinct CDR3 sequences, roughly 10% found once; its top ten account for roughly 3.8%. The V gene lost 0 bases and the J gene lost 0 bases, with 16 bases spanning the gap. CDR1 and CDR2 from the germline V gene are ENHRY and SYGVKD. This CDR3 region has 18 residues. This clonotype has more than one count but fewer than ten. The antigen remains undetermined. Material for sequencing was PBMCs or a T cell subset sorted from them (not recorded which). This TCR came from a man aged 18 to 30 who had mild COVID-19 (a few samples of this study predate the infection). Cell type and time point are not known. The chain uses TRBV10-3 and TRBJ2-3, with D possibly being TRBD2 (6 bases). The CDR3 protein is CAISESVQLALSTDTQYF. DNA of the CDR3: TGTGCCATCAGTGAGTCGGTTCAACTAGCACTTAGCACAGATACGCAGTATTTT.